The T cell receptor (beta chain) under discussion was sequenced for a study of identical twins. This clonotype was found a few times. What it binds is unknown. From germline, CDR1 is SNHLY and CDR2 FYNNEI. The junction had 6 bases not matched to a gene; V was cut back by 5 bases and J by 5 bases. The CDR3 consists of 14 residues. MiXCR, run by TCRdb on the 5' RACE reads, gives a single entry per CDR3 protein. The table includes hundreds of thousands of distinct CDR3 sequences, under 9% detected once. Whole-study results and caveats: Surplus twin overlap in beta out-of-frame sequences was less pronounced. Memory repertoires lacked the insertion deficit that abundant cord blood beta clonotypes showed.

These sequences were also reported in another study, on yellow fever vaccine responses in identical twins.

The receptor was derived from a woman aged 18-35 years in good health. V gene TRBV2 combines with J gene TRBJ1-5; TRBD1 matches at 7 bases. Sequenced material: memory (CD45RO+) T cells sorted from blood. Here the CDR3 reads CASSSQGWDQPQHF. The CDR3 nucleotides are TGTGCCAGCAGTTCACAGGGGTGGGATCAGCCCCAGCATTTT.